Following are 13 T cell receptor beta chains from one sample sequenced in a study of cytomegalovirus exposure and HLA in healthy donors. Use of 60 Vbeta and 13 Jbeta primers characterized the PCR. The assay was immunoSEQ multiplex PCR, and TCRdb's table has in-frame clones only and misses some. The table lists under 90,000 clones, approximately 80% of them singletons. The sample taken for sequencing was PBMCs. Every receptor here comes from a man aged 35-49 years in good health and CMV-seronegative.

This chain uses TRBV28 with TRBJ2-5, with a tentative D call TRBD2 (6 bases). The V end lost 5 bases, the J end lost 7 bases, and 20 bases lay between the germline ends. Germline V gene sequence: CDR1 MDHEN, CDR2 SYDVKM. This CDR3 is built from 15 residues. CDR3 residues: CASSPTSLGSGTQYF. DNA of the CDR3: TGTGCCAGCAGTCCGACTAGTTTGGGTAGTGGGACCCAGTACTTC.

This clone was found once. A junction boundary mismatches the germline segment, possibly from a read error. The chain couples TRBV7-9 to TRBJ1-2; 11 positions match TRBD1. CDR3 length: 14 residues. The germline V gene encodes CDR1 SEHNR and CDR2 FQNEAQ (reference sequence). DNA of the CDR3: TGTTCCAGCAGCCGGACAGGGGGCAACTATGGCTACACCTTC. It encodes CSSSRTGGNYGYTF.

The CDR3 nucleotides read TGCGCCAGCAGCTTGGGGGCCCTCTACGAGCAGTACTTC. It yields the protein CASSLGALYEQYF. The chain recombines TRBV5-1 with TRBJ2-7; D is unresolved. The CDR3 runs to 13 residues. Trimming took off 0 bases at V and 3 bases at J, with 7 bases between the two ends. CDR1 and CDR2 (germline): SGHRS, YFSETQ.

This chain connects TRBV7-2 to TRBJ2-7, with 7 bases that match TRBD1. The CDR3 consists of 15 residues. Germline V gene data show CDR1 as SGHTA and CDR2 as FQGNSA. The J segment lost 3 bases and the V segment lost 5 bases, leaving 10 bases of the junction unmatched. CDR3 amino acids: CASSQRWTGDYEQYF. In DNA form, the CDR3 reads TGTGCCAGCAGCCAACGGTGGACAGGAGACTACGAGCAGTACTTC.

V gene TRBV6-5 combines with J gene TRBJ1-6; the D is unclear. Germline-derived CDR1 and CDR2 are MNHEY and SVGAGI. V lost 2 bases and J 5 bases, leaving 7 bases between the germline ends. This CDR3 is built from 14 residues. CDR3 loop: CASSYGQNNSPLHF. In nucleotides, the CDR3 is TGTGCCAGCAGTTACGGGCAAAATAATTCACCCCTCCACTTT.

The chain employs TRBV7-3 and TRBJ2-3, with 7 bases identical to TRBD2. Germline CDR1 is SGHTA and CDR2 is FQGTGA. The CDR3 spans 15 residues. After removal of 5 bases from V and 7 bases from J, the junction contained 12 bases not matched to a gene. DNA of the CDR3: TGTGCCAGCAGCCAAGTGGCCGGGGGAGGGAATACGCAGTATTTT. This gives the protein CASSQVAGGGNTQYF.

The V call is TRBV27, the J call TRBJ1-2; D may be TRBD1 (6 bases). Trimming removed 8 bases at V and 5 bases at J, with 21 bases between. CDR3 length equals 15 residues. Germline CDR1 MNHEY, CDR2 SMNVEV (reference sequence). For the CDR3, the DNA is TGTGCCAGCTTGCCCTTACAGGGCACCCAATATGGCTACACCTTC. The encoded protein is CASLPLQGTQYGYTF.

This clone turned up a few times. The chain links TRBV7-2 to TRBJ1-2, with D unclear. This CDR3 has 12 residues. The germline gives CDR1 SGHTA, CDR2 FQGNSA. V gave up 5 bases and J gave up 4 bases, with 8 bases separating them. CDR3 region: CASSPRSYGYTF. The CDR3 DNA is TGTGCCAGCAGCCCCCGGAGCTATGGCTACACCTTC.

This clone was found a few times. The gene calls are TRBV7-6 and TRBJ2-7; 7 bases are a match to TRBD2. CDR3 length equals 15 residues. Per germline, CDR1 SGHVS and CDR2 FNYEAQ. Trimming cost V 0 bases and J 2 bases; bases outside gene matches: 4. The CDR3, as DNA: TGTGCCAGCAGCTTAGCTGGCGGGAGAGCCTACGAGCAGTACTTC. Translating it yields CASSLAGGRAYEQYF.

This chain uses TRBV5-1 with TRBJ1-1; 8 positions agree with TRBD1. CDR1 is SGHRS and CDR2 is YFSETQ in the germline V gene. V dropped 3 bases and J dropped 4; count of bases not matched to a gene: 5. The CDR3 has 14 residues. The CDR3 reads CASSSGTGPTEAFF. Written as DNA, the CDR3 is TGCGCCAGCAGCTCCGGGACAGGACCCACTGAAGCTTTCTTT.

The CDR3 DNA reads as TGTGCCAGCGCTCGCCAGGCAGCCCTCTCCTATAATTCACCCCTCCACTTT. As protein: CASARQAALSYNSPLHF. The gene calls are TRBV9 and TRBJ1-6; no clear D. Germline CDR1 SGDLS, CDR2 YYNGEE. This CDR3 comprises 17 residues. With 7 bases removed from V and 0 bases from J, the gap between germline ends came to 17 bases.

The chain recombines TRBV18 with TRBJ1-2; TRBD1 matches at 7 bases. V lost 3 bases, J lost 7 bases, and 8 bases stayed unmatched. CDR3 length equals 14 residues. Germline V gene data show CDR1 as KGHSH and CDR2 as LQKENI. Written as DNA, the CDR3 is TGTGCCAGCTCACCCGCGGGACAGACGGCTGGCTACACCTTC. The encoded protein is CASSPAGQTAGYTF.

CDR3 bases: TGTGCCAGCAGCTTAGGGACGACAGGGCCGAACACCGGGGAGCTGTTTTTT. Amino acids: CASSLGTTGPNTGELFF. This chain uses TRBV7-8 with TRBJ2-2; 7 bases are shared with TRBD1. This CDR3 region has 17 residues. Germline assignment: CDR1 SGHVS and CDR2 FQNEAQ. V gave up 1 base and J gave up 0 bases; unmatched junction bases: 5. Looking up the rest from reference TRBV7-8 and TRBJ2-2 gives the full variable domain: GAGVSQSPRYKVAKRGQDVALRCDPISGHVSLFWYQQALGQGPEFLTYFQNEAQLDKSGLPSDRFFAERPEGSVSTLKIQRTQQEDSAVYLCASSLGTTGPNTGELFFGEGSRLTVL.